This T cell receptor (beta chain) comes out of a study of T cells in Graves' hyperthyroidism and ophthalmopathy. General study points: Among clonotypes expanded in thyroid above 0.001, most were also found in blood. Ophthalmopathy was identified by the model a median about six months ahead of onset. In the analysis, a 13 V-J model separated ophthalmopathy from stable hyperthyroidism.

There were TCR beta CDR3 regions amplified from RNA transcripts. The HTBI set primed first-round TCR CDR3 RT-PCR. TCRdb analysed the multiplex PCR reads with MiXCR anew, one entry per CDR3 protein. The data contain more than 500,000 distinct CDR3 sequences, 15% to 20% of them singletons. In this sample, this clonotype turned up a few times. Its antigen is unknown. Extraction of PBMCs used around 9.6 ml of fresh peripheral blood. The germline V gene encodes CDR1 SQVTM and CDR2 ANQGSEA. V was trimmed by 4 bases and J by 0 bases, leaving 12 bases between them. The CDR3 runs 14 residues. Source material: blood. The chain uses TRBV29-1 and TRBJ1-1; D is unresolved. The clonotype originates from a woman aged 25 to 39 with Graves' ophthalmopathy. CDR3 protein: CSVVLRGLNTEAFF. CDR3 coding DNA: TGCAGCGTTGTTCTTCGGGGTCTGAACACTGAAGCTTTCTTT.